This section outlines one T cell receptor beta chain sequence together with its context. Its antigen is as yet unknown. This specimen includes other DNA sequences encoding the same CDR3. These data are taken from a study of shared clonotypes between healthy human individuals. General study points: Estimated clonotype richness was generally higher in naive than memory subsets.

TCRdb keeps only in-frame clones here, not all; method: immunoSEQ multiplex PCR. The sample consists of 2,500,000 or so clones, more than 80% of them appearing once. This CDR3 contains 14 residues. Germline lookup yields CDR1 SGHTA and CDR2 FQGNSA. V shed 3 bases and J shed 7 bases, with 12 bases lying between them. The chain recombines TRBV7-2 with TRBJ1-4; D gene ambiguous. Sample: naive CD4+ T cells sorted from blood. Documented subset: CD45RA+ positively selected. The receptor's source is a man between 18 and 35 years old in good health. The DNA for the CDR3 is TGTGCCAGCAGCTTGGGGTCGGAAGGTGAAAAACTGTTTTTT. Translation: CASSLGSEGEKLFF.